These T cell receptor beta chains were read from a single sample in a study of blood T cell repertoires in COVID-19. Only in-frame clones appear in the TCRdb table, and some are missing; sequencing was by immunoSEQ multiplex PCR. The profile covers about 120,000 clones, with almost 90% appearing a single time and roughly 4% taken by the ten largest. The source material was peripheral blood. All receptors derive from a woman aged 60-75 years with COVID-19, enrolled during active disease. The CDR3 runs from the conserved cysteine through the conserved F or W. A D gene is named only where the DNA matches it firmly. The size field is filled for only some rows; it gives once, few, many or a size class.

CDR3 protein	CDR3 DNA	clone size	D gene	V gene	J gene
CASSSNGVWNEQYF	TGTGCCAGCAGTTCGAACGGGGTTTGGAACGAGCAGTACTTC	-	-	TRBV6-2/TRBV6-3	TRBJ2-7
CASSLAGQLTDTQYF	TGTGCCAGCAGCTTAGCCGGACAGCTCACAGATACGCAGTATTTT	-	-	TRBV7-2	TRBJ2-3
CASSFGSQETQYF	TGCGCCAGCAGCTTTGGGAGCCAAGAGACCCAGTACTTC	-	-	TRBV5-1	TRBJ2-5
CASSGTDPMNTEAFF	TGTGCCAGTAGTGGGACAGACCCCATGAACACTGAAGCTTTCTTT	few	TRBD1	TRBV19	TRBJ1-1
CASSAWDRGVAEAFF	TGTGCCAGCAGCGCCTGGGACAGGGGAGTAGCTGAAGCTTTCTTT	-	TRBD1	TRBV5-5	TRBJ1-1
CASSTGLPSGNTIYF	TGTGCCAGTAGTACAGGCCTCCCTTCTGGAAACACCATATATTTT	-	-	TRBV19	TRBJ1-3
CASSQGAGGYTF	TGCGCCAGCAGCCAAGGGGCGGGGGGCTACACCTTC	-	-	TRBV4-3	TRBJ1-2
CSVKDRGGRNEQFF	TGCAGCGTAAAGGACAGGGGAGGACGCAATGAGCAGTTCTTC	-	TRBD1	TRBV29-1	TRBJ2-1
CASSLVTSSDTQYF	TGTGCCAGCAGCTTAGTCACTAGCTCAGATACGCAGTATTTT	-	-	TRBV11-1	TRBJ2-3
CASSFGLAGAYNEQFF	TGTGCCAGCAGCTTTGGACTAGCGGGGGCCTACAATGAGCAGTTCTTC	once	TRBD2	TRBV7-3	TRBJ2-1